A single sample is the source of the 32 T cell receptor beta chains below, sequenced in a study of vaccination and CD4 T cells after COVID-19. Sequencing of the DNA from cultured CD4+ T cells was carried out with the Oncomine TCR Beta short-read assay. TCRdb called the PCR reads again in MiXCR, with one record for every CDR3 protein. The table lists more than 15,000 distinct CDR3 sequences, around 52% of them singletons, with about 18% in the top ten. Noted time point: late sampling 161 to 241 days after vaccination in three convalescent patients. The treatment here: roughly 11-day PBMC culture with coronavirus spike peptide pools or control peptides (ViraFEST assay). Their antigens are not known. The sample was CD4+ T cells from blood, cultured in vitro, taken about 7 months after SARS-CoV-2 vaccination. The receptors derive from a human donor who had recovered from COVID-19.

This clonotype was recorded a few times. CDR3 sequence: CASSSTGTSDTQYF. CDR3 DNA sequence: TGTGCCAGCAGCTCAACCGGGACTTCAGATACGCAGTATTTT. The rearrangement links TRBV7-3 to TRBJ2-3; a weak D match, TRBD2 (6 bases). The CDR3 is 14 amino acids. Trimming removed 4 bases from V and 4 bases from J, with 12 bases in between. Germline V gene lookup returns CDR1 SGHTA and CDR2 FQGTGA.

The chain carries TRBV5-1 and TRBJ2-1; TRBD1 matches 7 bases. V gave up 4 bases and J gave up 2 bases; unmatched junction bases: 6. The CDR3 extends over 15 amino acids. The germline gives CDR1 SGHRS, CDR2 YFSETQ. CDR3 residues: CASSGDSPAYNEQFF. The CDR3 DNA sequence: TGCGCCAGCAGCGGGGACAGTCCAGCCTACAATGAGCAGTTCTTC.

This clonotype was detected a few times. The genes are TRBV27 and TRBJ2-1; 11 bases align to TRBD2. The CDR3 covers 16 residues. Unmatched junction bases numbered 10, after V lost 4 bases and J lost 8 bases. Germline V CDR1 and CDR2: MNHEY, SMNVEV (reference sequence). CDR3 residues: CASSSPSLAGADEQFF. The CDR3 nucleotides are TGTGCCAGCAGTTCGCCCTCACTAGCGGGAGCTGATGAGCAGTTCTTC.

The V call is TRBV20-1, the J call TRBJ1-5; 8 bases align to TRBD1. The CDR3 runs to 20 residues. V lost 0 bases, J lost 6 bases, and 22 bases stayed unmatched. CDR1 DFQATT and CDR2 SNEGSKA come from the germline V gene (reference sequence). CDR3 DNA sequence: TGCAGTGCTAGAGACGAAAAGACAGGGGTTACAGTCGGGGTCTTTCAGCCCCAGCATTTT. Translated, it gives CSARDEKTGVTVGVFQPQHF.

V usage is TRBV5-4 and J usage is TRBJ2-3; 12 bases are a match to TRBD2. V lost 3 bases and J lost 2; bases outside the gene matches: 4. Germline CDR1 is SGHNT and CDR2 is YYREEE (reference sequence). The CDR3 has 16 amino acids. This chain's CDR3 is CASSSTSGGYTDTQYF. The CDR3 DNA reads TGTGCCAGCAGCTCGACTAGCGGGGGATACACAGATACGCAGTATTTT. The full variable domain, in which reference TRBV5-4 and TRBJ2-3 provide the parts outside the CDR3, is ETGVTQSPTHLIKTRGQQVTLRCSSQSGHNTVSWYQQALGQGPQFIFQYYREEENGRGNFPPRFSGLQFPNYSSELNVNALELDDSALYLCASSSTSGGYTDTQYFGPGTRLTVL.

This clonotype was seen a few times. The rearrangement joins TRBV20-1 to TRBJ2-7; 9 positions agree with TRBD2. CDR3 length: 18 amino acids. Per germline, CDR1 DFQATT and CDR2 SNEGSKA (reference sequence). The V and J ends lost 6 bases and 0 bases, in that order; junction bases with no gene match: 18. CDR3 region: CSAGAPSGIVRGSYEQYF. Written as DNA, the CDR3 is TGCAGTGCCGGTGCGCCTAGCGGGATAGTTCGAGGCTCCTACGAGCAGTACTTC.

This clonotype was seen a few times. This chain connects TRBV27 to TRBJ1-6; 12 bases match TRBD1. CDR3 length equals 14 residues. Losses at the gene ends were 6 bases for V and 9 bases for J; bases not matched to a gene: 3. Germline CDR1 is MNHEY and CDR2 is SMNVEV (reference sequence). The CDR3 region is CASSRDRGRSPLHF. The CDR3 nucleotides are TGTGCCAGCAGCCGGGACAGGGGGCGTTCACCCCTCCACTTT.

The V and J genes are TRBV2 and TRBJ1-2, with 11 bases that match TRBD1. J lost 0 bases, V lost 11 bases, and 5 bases had no gene match. Germline loops: CDR1 SNHLY, CDR2 FYNNEI. The CDR3 runs 14 residues. Here the CDR3 reads CAGGQGAANYGYTF. The CDR3 bases are TGTGCCGGTGGACAGGGGGCTGCTAACTATGGCTACACCTTC.

J is TRBJ1-5 and V is TRBV6-1; a possible D gene is TRBD1 (5 bases). V was pared by 6 bases and J by 3 bases, with 6 bases between. The CDR3 extends over 12 amino acids. CDR1 is MNHNS, CDR2 SASEGT, per germline. CDR3 nucleotides: TGTGCCAGCAGGACAGCCAATCAGCCCCAGCATTTT. Its translation: CASRTANQPQHF.

This chain joins TRBV7-2 and TRBJ2-3, with 8 bases aligning to TRBD2. The V segment lost 4 bases and the J segment 7 bases; nucleotides outside the gene matches: 16. The CDR3 is made up of 17 amino acids. Germline CDR1 reads SGHTA; CDR2 reads FQGNSA. The chain's CDR3 is CASSWMAGGFPIYTQYF. CDR3 coding DNA: TGTGCCAGCAGCTGGATGGCGGGGGGTTTCCCAATTTATACGCAGTATTTT. Supplemented by reference TRBV7-2 and TRBJ2-3, the full variable domain reads GAGVSQSPSNKVTEKGKDVELRCDPISGHTALYWYRQSLGQGLEFLIYFQGNSAPDKSGLPSDRFSAERTGGSVSTLTIQRTQQEDSAVYLCASSWMAGGFPIYTQYFGPGTRLTVL.

V is TRBV7-2 and J is TRBJ2-5; D is undetermined. Germline CDR1 is SGHTA and CDR2 is FQGNSA. Trimming stripped 2 bases from V and 4 bases from J, with 2 bases between. The CDR3 has 11 amino acids. In DNA form, the CDR3 reads TGTGCCAGCAGCTTATCAGAGACCCAGTACTTC. Protein: CASSLSETQYF.

The rearrangement links TRBV7-2 to TRBJ1-1, with a possible D match to TRBD1 (6 bases). The germline CDR1 and CDR2 sequences are SGHTA and FQGNSA. Trimming left V 2 bases short and J 5 bases short, with 18 bases between. The CDR3 contains 16 residues. This CDR3 reads CASSLSYRGQWTEAFF. The CDR3 nucleotides read TGTGCCAGCAGCTTATCCTATCGGGGGCAATGGACTGAAGCTTTCTTT.

This chain uses TRBV5-4 with TRBJ1-1, with D unclear. CDR1 and CDR2 (germline): SGHNT, YYREEE (reference sequence). The CDR3 extends over 15 amino acids. The V end lost 5 bases, the J end lost 0 bases, and 14 bases lay between the germline ends. CDR3 region: CASRSASKLNTEAFF. CDR3 nucleotides: TGTGCCAGCAGATCAGCATCAAAGCTGAACACTGAAGCTTTCTTT.

The chain uses TRBV19 and TRBJ1-1; D might be TRBD1 (5 bases). The CDR3 loop spans 14 amino acids. Trimming stripped 5 bases from V and 3 bases from J, with 13 bases between. The germline gives CDR1 LNHDA, CDR2 SQIVND (reference sequence). Here the CDR3 DNA reads TGTGCCAGTAGTCCGTCAGGGTGGCACACTGAAGCTTTCTTT. It is translated as CASSPSGWHTEAFF.

This clonotype was recorded a few times. The J gene is TRBJ2-5, the V gene TRBV7-2; possible D gene TRBD2, 5 bases. This CDR3 spans 14 amino acids. Trimming cost V 3 bases and J 5 bases, with 13 bases left between them. CDR1 and CDR2 (germline): SGHTA, FQGNSA. CDR3 nucleotide sequence: TGTGCCAGCAGCTTGTACGGAGGTGAGGAGACCCAGTACTTC. Its protein product is CASSLYGGEETQYF.

CDR3: CSATRGRDEQFF. DNA for the CDR3: TGCAGTGCTACCAGGGGACGCGATGAGCAGTTCTTC. This chain connects TRBV20-1 to TRBJ2-1; possible D gene TRBD1, 6 bases. CDR1 is DFQATT and CDR2 is SNEGSKA in the germline V gene (reference sequence). The CDR3 sequence is 12 residues long. V gave up 4 bases and J gave up 8 bases, with 12 bases separating them.

The V and J genes are TRBV28 and TRBJ1-1; possible D gene TRBD1, 6 bases. This CDR3 contains 14 residues. V was trimmed by 4 bases and J by 4 bases, leaving 13 bases between them. Germline V gene lookup returns CDR1 MDHEN and CDR2 SYDVKM. The CDR3 DNA follows: TGTGCCAGCAGTTATCCGGGGGCGCTCACTGAAGCTTTCTTT. It codes for CASSYPGALTEAFF.

This clonotype is medium-sized in the sample. The J gene is TRBJ1-2, the V gene TRBV6-4, with unresolved D. The CDR3 totals 8 residues. CDR1 and CDR2 (germline): MRHNA, SNTAGT. The V and J ends lost 9 bases and 12 bases respectively, with 8 bases between them. Here the CDR3 reads CARALNTF. In nucleotides, the CDR3 is TGTGCCAGGGCCCTAAACACCTTC.

The gene calls are TRBV20-1 and TRBJ2-4, with TRBD2 matching 11 bases. The germline CDR1 and CDR2 sequences are DFQATT and SNEGSKA (reference sequence). This CDR3 is built from 15 residues. The V segment lost 3 bases and the J segment 4 bases; nucleotides outside the gene matches: 5. CDR3 residues: CSARGTSGTKNIQYF. As DNA, the CDR3 is TGCAGTGCTAGGGGGACTAGCGGAACGAAAAACATTCAGTACTTC.

The gene calls are TRBV4-3 and TRBJ2-1; 8 nucleotides agree with TRBD2. Germline V gives CDR1 LGHNA, CDR2 YSLEER. V gave up 0 bases and J gave up 3 bases; unmatched junction bases: 7. CDR3 length: 17 residues. The CDR3 reads CASSQDGGTRDYNEQFF. CDR3 in DNA: TGCGCCAGCAGCCAAGATGGCGGGACTAGAGACTACAATGAGCAGTTCTTC.

The table lists this clonotype with a few counts. The chain links TRBV2 to TRBJ2-5, with 11 bases identical to TRBD1. This CDR3 spans 14 amino acids. Germline CDR1 SNHLY, CDR2 FYNNEI. Trimming removed 6 bases from V and 5 bases from J; junction bases left unmatched: 5. In DNA, the CDR3 is TGTGCCAGCAGAAAGGACAGGGGGCCGGAGACCCAGTACTTC. This codes for CASRKDRGPETQYF.

The genes are TRBV20-1 and TRBJ2-2; TRBD1 might be the D (5 bases). This CDR3 region has 14 residues. Trimming removed 0 bases from V and 4 bases from J, with 9 bases in between. In germline, CDR1 is DFQATT, CDR2 SNEGSKA (reference sequence). CDR3 amino acids: CSARDQGSTGELFF. The CDR3, as DNA: TGCAGTGCTAGAGATCAGGGAAGCACCGGGGAGCTGTTTTTT.

This clonotype was detected a few times. The chain is built from TRBV2 and TRBJ1-6; possibly TRBD1 for D (5 bases). V was trimmed by 2 bases and J by 12 bases, leaving 11 bases between them. Germline V lookup: CDR1 SNHLY, CDR2 FYNNEI. The CDR3 has 13 amino acids. The CDR3 region is CASSERLGVPLHF. CDR3 bases: TGTGCCAGCAGTGAAAGGTTAGGGGTACCCCTCCACTTT.

The sample holds a few counts of this clonotype. The rearrangement joins TRBV12-3 or TRBV12-4 to TRBJ2-7, with 7 bases that match TRBD1. The V segment lost 4 bases and the J segment 2 bases; nucleotides outside the gene matches: 11. The CDR3 is 16 amino acids. The CDR3 is CASSYYRGSRPYEQYF. CDR3 DNA: TGTGCCAGCAGTTACTACAGGGGTTCTCGTCCCTACGAGCAGTACTTC.

J is TRBJ1-1 and V is TRBV12-2. TRBV12-2 is annotated as a pseudogene. The CDR3 spans 16 residues. The CDR3 DNA reads TGTGCAAGTCGCCCAGCTTTCGGGTTCCAGGACACTGAAGCTTTCTTT. It is translated as CASRPAFGFQDTEAFF.

This chain joins TRBV7-9 and TRBJ1-5; D is undetermined. V was shortened by 1 base and J by 7 bases, with 8 bases between the two germline ends. The CDR3 contains 13 residues. CDR1 and CDR2 (germline): SEHNR, FQNEAQ (reference sequence). The CDR3 DNA follows: TGTGCCAGCAGCTTAGGAGGGTGGCAGCCCCAGCATTTT. As protein: CASSLGGWQPQHF. Filled out from reference TRBV7-9 and TRBJ1-5, the complete variable domain reads DTGVSQNPRHKITKRGQNVTFRCDPISEHNRLYWYRQTLGQGPEFLTYFQNEAQLEKSRLLSDRFSAERPKGSFSTLEIQRTEQGDSAMYLCASSLGGWQPQHFGDGTRLSIL.

The chain has TRBV2 and TRBJ2-2; TRBD1 matches 7 bases. Per germline, CDR1 SNHLY and CDR2 FYNNEI. V gave up 2 bases and J gave up 1 base; unmatched junction bases: 7. The CDR3 sequence is 17 residues long. The CDR3 sequence is CASSESKTGRNTGELFF. CDR3 DNA sequence: TGTGCCAGCAGTGAATCTAAGACAGGGCGGAACACCGGGGAGCTGTTTTTT.

V usage is TRBV20-1 and J usage is TRBJ2-4; D not resolved. The CDR3 consists of 12 residues. In germline, CDR1 is DFQATT, CDR2 SNEGSKA (reference sequence). Trimming removed 6 bases at V and 5 bases at J, with 11 bases between. This CDR3 reads CSANDDQNIQYF. The CDR3 nucleotides read TGCAGTGCCAACGATGACCAAAACATTCAGTACTTC.

The gene calls are TRBV20-1 and TRBJ2-1; D is possibly TRBD2 (6 bases). Germline V gives CDR1 DFQATT, CDR2 SNEGSKA (reference sequence). The CDR3 totals 12 residues. V was trimmed by 4 bases and J by 9 bases, leaving 13 bases between them. Here the CDR3 reads CSAKPTSTEQFF. For the CDR3, the DNA is TGCAGTGCTAAACCGACTAGTACTGAGCAGTTCTTC.

The rearrangement links TRBV7-9 to TRBJ2-3; 7 bases agree with TRBD2. CDR1 SEHNR and CDR2 FQNEAQ come from the germline V gene (reference sequence). The CDR3 spans 14 residues. With 5 bases clipped from V and 1 base from J, the junction kept 3 bases outside the gene matches. The chain's CDR3 is CASSPREGTDTQYF. DNA of the CDR3: TGTGCCAGCAGCCCCCGGGAGGGCACAGATACGCAGTATTTT.

The chain has TRBV21-1 and TRBJ1-5; the table's TRBD1 call for D was not verified on the DNA. TRBV21-1 is recorded as a pseudogene. The CDR3 extends over 17 amino acids. The CDR3 is CASSGGQAAYSNQPQHF. The CDR3 DNA reads as TGTGCCAGCAGCGGTGGACAGGCCGCTTATAGCAATCAGCCCCAGCATTTT.

The rearrangement joins TRBV20-1 to TRBJ2-1; tentative D call: TRBD2 (5 bases). Trimming cost V 6 bases and J 1 base, with 13 bases left between them. Germline CDR1 DFQATT, CDR2 SNEGSKA (reference sequence). The CDR3 runs to 14 residues. The CDR3: CSAVSGRSYNEQFF. DNA of the CDR3: TGCAGTGCGGTCAGCGGCCGTTCCTACAATGAGCAGTTCTTC.